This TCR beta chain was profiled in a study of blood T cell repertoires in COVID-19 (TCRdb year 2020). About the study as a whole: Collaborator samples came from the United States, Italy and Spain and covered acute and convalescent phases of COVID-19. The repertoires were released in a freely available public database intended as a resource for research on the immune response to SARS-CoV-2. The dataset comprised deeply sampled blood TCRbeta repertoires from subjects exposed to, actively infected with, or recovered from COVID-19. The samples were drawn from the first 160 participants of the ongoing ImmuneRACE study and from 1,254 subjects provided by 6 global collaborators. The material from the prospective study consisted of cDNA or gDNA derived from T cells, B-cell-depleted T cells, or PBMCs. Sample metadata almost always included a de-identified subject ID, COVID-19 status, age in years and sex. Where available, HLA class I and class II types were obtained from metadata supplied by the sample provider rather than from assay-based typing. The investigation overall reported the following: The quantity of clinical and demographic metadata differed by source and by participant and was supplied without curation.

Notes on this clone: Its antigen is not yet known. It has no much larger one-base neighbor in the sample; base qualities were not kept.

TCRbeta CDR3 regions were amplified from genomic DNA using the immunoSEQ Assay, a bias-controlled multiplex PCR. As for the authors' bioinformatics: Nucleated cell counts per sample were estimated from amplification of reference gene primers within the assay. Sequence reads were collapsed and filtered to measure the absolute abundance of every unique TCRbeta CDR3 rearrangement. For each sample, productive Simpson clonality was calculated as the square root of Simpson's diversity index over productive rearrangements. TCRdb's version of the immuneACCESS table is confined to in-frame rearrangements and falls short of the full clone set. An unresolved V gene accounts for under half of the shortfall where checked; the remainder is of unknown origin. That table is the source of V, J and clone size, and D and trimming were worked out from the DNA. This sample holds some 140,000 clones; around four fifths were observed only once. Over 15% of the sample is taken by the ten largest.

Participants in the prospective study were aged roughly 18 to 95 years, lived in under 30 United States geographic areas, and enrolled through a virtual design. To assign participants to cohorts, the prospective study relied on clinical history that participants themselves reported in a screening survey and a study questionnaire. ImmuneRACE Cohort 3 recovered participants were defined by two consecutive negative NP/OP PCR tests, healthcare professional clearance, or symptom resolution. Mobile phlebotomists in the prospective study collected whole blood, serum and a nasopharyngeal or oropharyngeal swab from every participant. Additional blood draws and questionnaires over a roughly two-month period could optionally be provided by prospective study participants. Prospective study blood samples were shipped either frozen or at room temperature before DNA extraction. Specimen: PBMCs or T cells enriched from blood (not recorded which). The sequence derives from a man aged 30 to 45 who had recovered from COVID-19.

The nucleotides are TGTGCCATCAGCCTTACAGGGGATGGCAATCAGCCCCAGCATTTT. Translated, this is CAISLTGDGNQPQHF. The chain employs TRBV10-3 and TRBJ1-5, and TRBD1 matches 7 of the central bases. Inclusive of the bounding cysteine and phenylalanine, the CDR3 is 15 residues long. The sequence is cut down to CDR3 DNA, 45 bases in frame from base 1. Trimmed from V: 6 bases; trimmed from J: 2 bases; junction bases lacking a gene match: 7. The germline V gene provides CDR1 ENHRY and CDR2 SYGVKD.